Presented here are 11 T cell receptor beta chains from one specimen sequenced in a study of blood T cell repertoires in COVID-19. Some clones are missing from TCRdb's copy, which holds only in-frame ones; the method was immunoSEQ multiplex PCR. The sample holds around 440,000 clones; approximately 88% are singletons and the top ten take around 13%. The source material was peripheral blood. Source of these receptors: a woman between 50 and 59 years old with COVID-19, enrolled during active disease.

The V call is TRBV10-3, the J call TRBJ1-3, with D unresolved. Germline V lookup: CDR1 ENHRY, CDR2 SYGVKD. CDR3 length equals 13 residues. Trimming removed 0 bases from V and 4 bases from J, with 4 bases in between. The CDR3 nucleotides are TGTGCCATCAGTGAGTCGAGGGGAAACACCATATATTTT. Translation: CAISESRGNTIYF.

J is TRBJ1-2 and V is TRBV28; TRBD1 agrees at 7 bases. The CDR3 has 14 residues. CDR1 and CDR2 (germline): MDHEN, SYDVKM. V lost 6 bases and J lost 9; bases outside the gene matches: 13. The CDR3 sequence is CASSDPGQLGSYTF. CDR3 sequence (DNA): TGTGCCAGCAGCGACCCGGGACAGCTTGGAAGCTACACCTTC.

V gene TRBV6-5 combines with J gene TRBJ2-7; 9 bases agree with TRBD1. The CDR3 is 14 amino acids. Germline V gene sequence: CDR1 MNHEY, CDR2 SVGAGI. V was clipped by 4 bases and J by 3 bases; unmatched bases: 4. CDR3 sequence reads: CASSFTTGGYEQYF. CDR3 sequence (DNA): TGTGCCAGCAGTTTTACGACAGGGGGCTACGAGCAGTACTTC.

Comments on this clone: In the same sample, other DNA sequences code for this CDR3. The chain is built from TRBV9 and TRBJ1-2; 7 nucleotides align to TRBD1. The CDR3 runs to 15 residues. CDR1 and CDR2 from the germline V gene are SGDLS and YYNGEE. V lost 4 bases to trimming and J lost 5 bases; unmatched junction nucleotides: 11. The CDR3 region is CASSPRTGEGYGYTF. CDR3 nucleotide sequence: TGTGCCAGCAGCCCCCGGACAGGCGAAGGTTATGGCTACACCTTC.

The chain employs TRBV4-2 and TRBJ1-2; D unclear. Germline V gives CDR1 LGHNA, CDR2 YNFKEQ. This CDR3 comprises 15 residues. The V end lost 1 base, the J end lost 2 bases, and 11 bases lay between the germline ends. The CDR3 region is CASSQATQANYGYTF. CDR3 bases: TGTGCCAGCAGCCAAGCTACTCAGGCGAACTATGGCTACACCTTC.

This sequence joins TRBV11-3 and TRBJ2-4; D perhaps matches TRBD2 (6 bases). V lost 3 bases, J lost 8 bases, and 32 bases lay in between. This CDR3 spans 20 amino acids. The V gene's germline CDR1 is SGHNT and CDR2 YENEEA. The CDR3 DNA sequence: TGTGCCAGCAGCTTCAGTAGGCTGGCGGGCGGGGCCCTCCTAATTGACATTCAGTACTTC. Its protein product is CASSFSRLAGGALLIDIQYF.

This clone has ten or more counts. The CDR3 DNA reads as TGCGCCAGCAGCCCGGGGACATCCACTGAAGCTTTCTTT. Amino acid sequence: CASSPGTSTEAFF. This chain joins TRBV5-1 and TRBJ1-1; the D gene is possibly TRBD1 (6 bases). Germline CDR1 reads SGHRS; CDR2 reads YFSETQ. The CDR3 consists of 13 residues. The V gene lost 4 bases and the J gene lost 4 bases, with 11 bases spanning the gap.

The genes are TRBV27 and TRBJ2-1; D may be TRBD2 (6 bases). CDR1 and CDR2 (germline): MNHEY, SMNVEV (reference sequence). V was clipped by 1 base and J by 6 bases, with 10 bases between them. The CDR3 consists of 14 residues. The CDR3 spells CASSLLGGTNEQFF. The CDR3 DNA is TGTGCCAGCAGTTTATTAGGAGGGACCAATGAGCAGTTCTTC.

The CDR3 DNA sequence: TGTGCCAGCAGTCCCCGGACAGCGAACACTGAAGCTTTCTTT. It yields the protein CASSPRTANTEAFF. The chain links TRBV27 to TRBJ1-1, with TRBD1 as a possible D gene (6 bases). The ends were cut back, 5 bases at V and 1 base at J, with 11 bases in the middle. The CDR3 contains 14 residues. Per germline, CDR1 MNHEY and CDR2 SMNVEV (reference sequence).

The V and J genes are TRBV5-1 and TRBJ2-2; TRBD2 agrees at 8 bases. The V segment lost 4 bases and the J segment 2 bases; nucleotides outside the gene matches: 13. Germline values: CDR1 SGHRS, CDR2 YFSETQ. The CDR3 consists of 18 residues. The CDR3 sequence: CASSDILAVRPNTGELFF. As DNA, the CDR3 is TGCGCCAGCAGCGATATACTAGCGGTCCGACCTAACACCGGGGAGCTGTTTTTT. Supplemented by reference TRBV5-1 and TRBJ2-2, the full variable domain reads KAGVTQTPRYLIKTRGQQVTLSCSPISGHRSVSWYQQTPGQGLQFLFEYFSETQRNKGNFPGRFSGRQFSNSRSEMNVSTLELGDSALYLCASSDILAVRPNTGELFFGEGSRLTVL.

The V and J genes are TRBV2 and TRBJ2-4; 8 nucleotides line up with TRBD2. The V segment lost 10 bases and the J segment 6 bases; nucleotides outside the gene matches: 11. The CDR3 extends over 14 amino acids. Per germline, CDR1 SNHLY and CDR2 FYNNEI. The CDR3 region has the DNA TGTGCCACCGGGAGGGAGGGGGTTGTAAACATTCAGTACTTC. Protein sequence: CATGREGVVNIQYF.